A single sample is the source of the 7 T cell receptor beta chains below, sequenced in a study of human T cells and chemical hapten exposure. Stated time point: patch test 2, 6 weeks after DPC sensitization. Treatment specified: therapeutic diphenylcyclopropenone sensitization with weekly scalp DPC. Each CDR3 protein gets one entry after TCRdb re-called the RACE reads with MiXCR. Here the sample spans a few hundred thousand distinct CDR3 sequences, more than 5% being singletons. This specimen was whole blood, taken in connection with sensitization to the hapten diphenylcyclopropenone (DPC). The receptors come from a woman under 30 with alopecia areata. Some clones in this sample may be carry-over from other donors' samples.

This rearrangement joins TRBV4-2 to TRBJ1-1; D is ambiguous. With 0 bases removed from V and 3 bases from J, the gap between germline ends came to 11 bases. This CDR3 contains 15 residues. The germline gives CDR1 LGHNA, CDR2 YNFKEQ. CDR3 DNA: TGTGCCAGCAGCCAAGATTTCCCCCGGGACACTGAAGCTTTCTTT. Translating gives CASSQDFPRDTEAFF.

This chain uses TRBV14 with TRBJ2-1, with 9 positions matching TRBD2. The CDR3 runs to 19 residues. V lost 2 bases and J lost 4; bases outside the gene matches: 15. Germline lookup yields CDR1 SGHDN and CDR2 FVKESK. DNA for the CDR3: TGTGCCAGCAGCCAAAGTATAATACTCAGCGGGGGGAGATACAATGAGCAGTTCTTC. Translated, it gives CASSQSIILSGGRYNEQFF.

This clonotype was seen only a few times. The V call is TRBV20-1, the J call TRBJ2-3; 8 bases match TRBD2. The CDR3 length is 16 residues. V gave up 2 bases and J gave up 2 bases; unmatched junction bases: 9. Per germline, CDR1 DFQATT and CDR2 SNEGSKA (reference sequence). The CDR3 bases are TGCAGTGCTAGATCTCCGGGACTAGAGAACACAGATACGCAGTATTTT. The encoded protein is CSARSPGLENTDTQYF.

The rearrangement joins TRBV18 to TRBJ1-6; the match to TRBD1 covers 8 bases. V lost 5 bases, J lost 5 bases, and 5 bases stayed unmatched. The CDR3 has 15 amino acids. In germline, CDR1 is KGHSH, CDR2 LQKENI. The CDR3 DNA is TGTGCCAGCTCAAATGGACAGGGAGATAATTCACCCCTCCACTTT. Residues: CASSNGQGDNSPLHF.

This clonotype was seen at least ten times. The chain uses TRBV6-5 and TRBJ1-6; no definite D call. The CDR3 length is 14 residues. Trimming left V 6 bases short and J 6 bases short, with 12 bases between. Germline V gene lookup returns CDR1 MNHEY and CDR2 SVGAGI. The CDR3, as DNA: TGTGCCAGCAGCGGCGGACCGGCTAATTCACCCCTCCACTTT. This encodes CASSGGPANSPLHF.

This clonotype appeared a few times. The gene calls are TRBV4-2 and TRBJ2-3; the match to TRBD2 covers 9 bases. Trimming took 1 base from V and 4 from J; bases not matched to a gene: 9. Germline lookup yields CDR1 LGHNA and CDR2 YNFKEQ. The CDR3 length is 17 residues. The chain's CDR3 is CASSQAWASGDSDTQYF. Here the CDR3 DNA reads TGTGCCAGCAGCCAAGCGTGGGCTAGCGGGGACTCAGATACGCAGTATTTT.

In its sample, this clonotype was seen many times. The chain links TRBV11-2 to TRBJ1-5; 10 positions match TRBD1. Trimming at V came to 3 bases and at J to 0 bases, leaving 11 bases not matched to a gene. The CDR3 runs 19 residues. Germline V gene data show CDR1 as SGHAT and CDR2 as FQNNGV. CDR3 bases: TGTGCCAGCAGCTTCCCCACGAAAGGACAGGGGGATAGCAATCAGCCCCAGCATTTT. Its translation: CASSFPTKGQGDSNQPQHF.